This T cell receptor beta chain was found in a study of blood T cell repertoires in COVID-19. Study as a whole: Donors in the United States, Italy and Spain gave samples during acute or convalescent COVID-19. PBMCs, B-cell-depleted T cells, or T cells were the source of the cDNA or gDNA that made up the material.

CDR3 size: 13 residues. The germline CDR1 and CDR2 sequences are SGHNT and YYREEE (reference sequence). The V gene lost 3 bases and the J gene lost 0 bases, with 6 bases spanning the gap. In the authors' methods: Reference gene primer amplification in the assay estimated nucleated cell counts. The repertoire was sequenced with immunoSEQ multiplex PCR; TCRdb's copy has only in-frame clones and lacks some. That table is the source of V, J and clone size, and D and trimming were worked out from the DNA. The profile shows roughly 120,000 clones, more than 90% of them singletons. The chain recombines TRBV5-4 with TRBJ1-1; possible D gene TRBD1, 5 bases. The clonotype was recovered from a man in his forties or fifties with active COVID-19. The sample consisted of peripheral blood. CDR3 DNA sequence: TGTGCCAGCAGCTCGACAGTGAACACTGAAGCTTTCTTT. It yields the protein CASSSTVNTEAFF.